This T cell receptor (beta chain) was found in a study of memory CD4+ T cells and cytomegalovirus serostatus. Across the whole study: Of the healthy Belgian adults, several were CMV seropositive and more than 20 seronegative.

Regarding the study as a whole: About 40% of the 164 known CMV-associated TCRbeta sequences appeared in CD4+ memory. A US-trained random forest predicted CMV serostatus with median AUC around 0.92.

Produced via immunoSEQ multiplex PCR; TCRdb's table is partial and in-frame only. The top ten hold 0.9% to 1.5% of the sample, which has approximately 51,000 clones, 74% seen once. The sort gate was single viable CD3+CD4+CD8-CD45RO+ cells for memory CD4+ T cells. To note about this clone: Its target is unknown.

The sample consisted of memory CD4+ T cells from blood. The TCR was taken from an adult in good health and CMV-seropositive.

CDR3 amino acids: CASSQDRPSYAFF. CDR3 nucleotide sequence: TGTGCCAGCAGCCAAGACAGGCCCTCATATGCTTTCTTT. The chain is built from TRBV4-2 and TRBJ1-1; no clear D gene. This CDR3 spans 13 amino acids. Trimming cost V 0 bases and J 11 bases, with 13 bases left between them. Germline CDR1 reads LGHNA; CDR2 reads YNFKEQ.